The 17 T cell receptor beta chains listed next were all sequenced from one sample in a study of cytomegalovirus exposure and HLA in healthy donors. This PCR relied on a set of 60 Vbeta primers and 13 Jbeta primers. Libraries were prepared by immunoSEQ multiplex PCR; TCRdb keeps only in-frame clonotypes and omits some of them. The top ten clones hold 2.1% of a sample with about 190,000 clones, 77% of them seen once. The sample consisted of PBMCs. The receptor set was obtained from a woman under 40 in good health and CMV-seropositive.

The chain couples TRBV18 to TRBJ2-7; D may be TRBD2 (6 bases). CDR1 is KGHSH and CDR2 is LQKENI in the germline V gene. This CDR3 is 14 amino acids long. V was cut by 3 bases and J by 5 bases, with 14 bases left in between. The CDR3 spells CASSPLATSNEQYF. The CDR3 DNA is TGTGCCAGCTCACCTCTCGCCACTAGCAACGAGCAGTACTTC.

This clone has just one count. The rearrangement links TRBV19 to TRBJ2-3; tentatively, D is TRBD2 (7 bases). CDR1 and CDR2 from the germline V gene are LNHDA and SQIVND (reference sequence). This CDR3 has 15 amino acids. The V and J ends lost 3 bases and 6 bases respectively, with 16 bases between them. The CDR3 DNA is TGTGCCAGTAGTATCGGACTAGGGGGTTGGGATACGCAGTATTTT. Protein product: CASSIGLGGWDTQYF.

This chain connects TRBV6-5 to TRBJ1-2, with D perhaps TRBD1 (5 bases). Germline V gene lookup returns CDR1 MNHEY and CDR2 SVGAGI. The V end was cut by 4 bases, the J end by 7 bases, with 13 bases between. This CDR3 contains 13 residues. CDR3: CASSLGVGCGYTF. CDR3 DNA sequence: TGTGCCAGCAGTTTAGGGGTCGGCTGTGGCTACACCTTC.

The chain recombines TRBV5-4 with TRBJ1-4; TRBD1 is a possible D gene (6 bases). The CDR3 consists of 13 residues. The V end lost 6 bases, the J end lost 7 bases, and 13 bases lay between the germline ends. Looked up from germline, CDR1 is SGHNT and CDR2 is YYREEE (reference sequence). In DNA form, the CDR3 reads TGTGCCAGCAAGGCCAGGGGAAGTGAAAAACTGTTTTTT. It codes for CASKARGSEKLFF.

The chain joins TRBV6-5 to TRBJ1-1; D may be TRBD1 (6 bases). Germline CDR1 and CDR2: MNHEY and SVGAGI. The CDR3 loop spans 13 amino acids. V was cut by 6 bases and J by 4 bases, with 12 bases left in between. This CDR3 reads CASRQGYRTEAFF. The CDR3 DNA reads as TGTGCCAGCAGGCAGGGGTATCGCACTGAAGCTTTCTTT.

The chain joins TRBV11-2 to TRBJ2-1, with D tentatively TRBD2 (5 bases). Germline CDR1 SGHAT, CDR2 FQNNGV. This CDR3 is 13 amino acids long. Trimming pared 5 bases from V and 6 bases from J, leaving 11 bases between. CDR3 loop: CASSVDLANEQFF. The DNA of the CDR3 is TGTGCCAGCAGCGTGGACTTAGCCAATGAGCAGTTCTTC.

This clone has just one count. Other nucleotide sequences in the sample specify the same CDR3. The chain links TRBV7-9 to TRBJ2-3; tentatively, D is TRBD2 (5 bases). CDR1 is SEHNR and CDR2 is FQNEAQ in the germline V gene (reference sequence). Trimming stripped 2 bases from V and 6 bases from J, with 9 bases between. This CDR3 is 13 amino acids long. The CDR3 region has the DNA TGTGCCAGCAGCTTAAGCGGCGGGGATACGCAGTATTTT. Amino acid sequence: CASSLSGGDTQYF.

The V and J genes are TRBV30 and TRBJ1-2, with D tentatively TRBD1 (5 bases). Germline V gives CDR1 GTSNPN, CDR2 SVGIG (reference sequence). This CDR3 spans 14 amino acids. The V end lost 0 bases, the J end lost 5 bases, and 13 bases lay between the germline ends. CDR3 sequence: CAWSVYWGEYGYTF. The DNA for the CDR3 is TGTGCCTGGAGTGTATATTGGGGGGAATATGGCTACACCTTC.

This clone was seen a few times. This chain uses TRBV7-2 with TRBJ1-5, with D unclear. The CDR3 runs 12 residues. V lost 4 bases and J lost 9, with 10 bases in between. The germline gives CDR1 SGHTA, CDR2 FQGNSA. In nucleotides, the CDR3 is TGTGCCAGCAGCTCCCGAGGCGGGCCCCAGCATTTT. Encoded protein: CASSSRGGPQHF.

The chain is built from TRBV7-6 and TRBJ1-5; 8 bases match TRBD1. Germline V gene lookup returns CDR1 SGHVS and CDR2 FNYEAQ. CDR3 length: 17 residues. The ends lost 5 bases at V and 4 bases at J; junction bases unmatched: 13. In DNA form, the CDR3 reads TGTGCCAGCAGCCTAAGTACCCCCGGGACAGGTAATCAGCCCCAGCATTTT. Its protein is CASSLSTPGTGNQPQHF.

The DNA of the CDR3 is TGTGCCAGCAGTTCCGGACAGCTTCGGAATTCACCCCTCCACTTT. Amino acid sequence: CASSSGQLRNSPLHF. The chain recombines TRBV28 with TRBJ1-6; D is perhaps TRBD1 (6 bases). This CDR3 region has 15 residues. The germline V gene has CDR1 MDHEN and CDR2 SYDVKM. Trimming took off 4 bases at V and 7 bases at J, with 14 bases between the two ends.

The chain joins TRBV7-9 to TRBJ2-3, with a possible D match to TRBD2 (6 bases). Germline V lookup: CDR1 SEHNR, CDR2 FQNEAQ (reference sequence). The CDR3 runs 16 residues. V was pared by 0 bases and J by 0 bases, with 10 bases between. CDR3 sequence: CASSLAGGWSTDTQYF. The DNA for the CDR3 is TGTGCCAGCAGCTTAGCGGGGGGATGGAGCACAGATACGCAGTATTTT.

The chain joins TRBV4-2 to TRBJ1-5, with TRBD1 matching over 7 bases. The CDR3 is 14 residues long. Per the germline V gene, CDR1 is LGHNA and CDR2 is YNFKEQ. The V and J ends lost 1 base and 4 bases, in that order; junction bases with no gene match: 1. The CDR3 region is CASSQAGGNQPQHF. The CDR3 nucleotides are TGTGCCAGCAGCCAAGCAGGGGGGAATCAGCCCCAGCATTTT.

V usage is TRBV10-3 and J usage is TRBJ2-2, with 8 bases fitting TRBD2. V was clipped by 0 bases and J by 2 bases; unmatched bases: 2. This CDR3 contains 16 residues. The germline CDR1 and CDR2 sequences are ENHRY and SYGVKD. CDR3 sequence: CAISESSGGNTGELFF. CDR3 DNA sequence: TGTGCCATCAGTGAGTCAAGCGGGGGCAACACCGGGGAGCTGTTTTTT.

V and J are TRBV19 and TRBJ2-7; D might be TRBD1 (6 bases). Trimming shortened V by 9 bases and J by 4 bases, and 10 bases separated the two germline ends. CDR3 length: 11 residues. Per germline, CDR1 LNHDA and CDR2 SQIVND (reference sequence). CDR3 region: CARHRVYEQYF. CDR3 nucleotides: TGTGCCAGGCACAGGGTTTACGAGCAGTACTTC. Filled out from reference TRBV19 and TRBJ2-7, the complete variable domain reads DGGITQSPKYLFRKEGQNVTLSCEQNLNHDAMYWYRQDPGQGLRLIYYSQIVNDFQKGDIAEGYSVSREKKESFPLTVTSAQKNPTAFYLCARHRVYEQYFGPGTRLTVT.

CDR3 bases: TGTGCCAGCAGCCCCGGGGGTAGCGGGGGCGGGGGGCCGCTCCAAGAGACCCAGTACTTC. This codes for CASSPGGSGGGGPLQETQYF. The J gene is TRBJ2-5, the V gene TRBV9, with TRBD2 matching 9 bases. The V gene's germline CDR1 is SGDLS and CDR2 YYNGEE. The ends lost 4 bases at V and 1 base at J; junction bases unmatched: 20. The CDR3 totals 20 residues.

This chain joins TRBV18 and TRBJ2-5; D gene unclear. The germline V gene has CDR1 KGHSH and CDR2 LQKENI. With 1 base removed from V and 3 bases from J, the gap between germline ends came to 9 bases. The CDR3 spans 14 residues. The CDR3 DNA reads as TGTGCCAGCTCACCACTGGATGAGGAAGAGACCCAGTACTTC. Translation gives CASSPLDEEETQYF.